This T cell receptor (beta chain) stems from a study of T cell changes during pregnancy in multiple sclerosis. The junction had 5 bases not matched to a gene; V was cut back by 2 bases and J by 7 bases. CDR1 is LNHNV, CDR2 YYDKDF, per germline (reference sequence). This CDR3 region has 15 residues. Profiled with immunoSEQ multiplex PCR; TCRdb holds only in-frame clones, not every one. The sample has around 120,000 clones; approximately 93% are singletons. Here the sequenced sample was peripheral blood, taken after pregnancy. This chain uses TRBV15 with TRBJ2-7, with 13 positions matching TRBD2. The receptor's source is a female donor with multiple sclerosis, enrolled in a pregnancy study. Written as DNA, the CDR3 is TGTGCCACCAGCAGAACGGGACTAGCGGGAAGGGAGCAGTACTTC. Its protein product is CATSRTGLAGREQYF.